These 12 T cell receptor beta chains were all obtained from the same sample, sequenced in a study of blood T cells in healthy people across ages. The second PCR ran about 6 to 11 cycles with a sample-barcoded 5' primer and J-beta primers. Each CDR3 protein gets one entry after TCRdb re-called the 5' RACE reads with MiXCR. The top ten hold around a sixth of the sample, which has about 780,000 distinct CDR3 sequences, around 50% seen once. Sequencing was performed on blood. These receptors all come from an older man in good health.

This clonotype was observed at least ten times. The chain employs TRBV9 and TRBJ1-2; TRBD1 is a possible D gene (6 bases). Germline V gene data show CDR1 as SGDLS and CDR2 as YYNGEE. The CDR3 has 13 residues. V lost 0 bases and J 6 bases, leaving 9 bases between the germline ends. The CDR3 is CASSVEGEDGYTF. The DNA for the CDR3 is TGTGCCAGCAGCGTAGAGGGGGAAGATGGCTACACCTTC.

This clonotype was counted a few times. V gene TRBV4-2 combines with J gene TRBJ2-7; a weak D match, TRBD1 (6 bases). The CDR3 extends over 18 amino acids. The germline gives CDR1 LGHNA, CDR2 YNFKEQ. Trimming stripped 3 bases from V and 0 bases from J, with 21 bases between. CDR3 sequence (DNA): TGTGCCAGCAGCCACGTAAGGCGAGGTCGGGACAACTCCTACGAGCAGTACTTC. Protein product: CASSHVRRGRDNSYEQYF.

This CDR3 reads CASNLPSGYEQYF. CDR3 DNA sequence: TGTGCCAGCAACCTCCCCTCCGGCTACGAGCAGTACTTC. The chain recombines TRBV28 with TRBJ2-7; no clear D. This CDR3 is 13 amino acids long. With 7 bases removed from V and 3 bases from J, the gap between germline ends came to 13 bases. Germline CDR1 and CDR2: MDHEN and SYDVKM.

This clonotype occurred a few times. The chain recombines TRBV5-1 with TRBJ2-3; TRBD2 matches at 9 bases. Looked up from germline, CDR1 is SGHRS and CDR2 is YFSETQ. The CDR3 has 19 amino acids. Trimming cost V 0 bases and J 0 bases; bases outside gene matches: 11. The CDR3 DNA follows: TGCGCCAGCAGCTTGGTCCGGCAGACTAGCGGACATAGCACAGATACGCAGTATTTT. Translation gives CASSLVRQTSGHSTDTQYF.

Of note for this clonotype: A much larger clonotype is one base distant, so this may be a read error. The V call is TRBV7-2, the J call TRBJ2-1, with D unresolved. CDR1 SGHTA and CDR2 FQGNSA come from the germline V gene. The CDR3 loop spans 15 amino acids. This CDR3 reads CASSLKADSYSEQFF. CDR3 nucleotide sequence: TGTGCCAGCAGCTTGAAGGCTGACTCCTACAGTGAGCAGTTCTTC.

The chain recombines TRBV20-1 with TRBJ2-7, with D unresolved. The closer fit of TRBJ2-5 to the DNA end suggests the J call may be wrong. Germline V lookup: CDR1 DFQATT, CDR2 SNEGSKA (reference sequence). The CDR3 has 11 residues. CDR3 sequence (DNA): TGCAGTGCTAGAGTCCGGGAGACCCAGTACTTC. It translates to CSARVRETQYF.

The chain uses TRBV11-2 and TRBJ1-2; unclear D gene. CDR1 is SGHAT, CDR2 FQNNGV, per germline. V was trimmed by 2 bases and J by 4 bases, leaving 17 bases between them. CDR3 length equals 16 residues. The CDR3 sequence: CASSLSFSTGIYGYTF. The DNA of the CDR3 is TGTGCCAGCAGCTTATCTTTCAGTACGGGGATCTATGGCTACACCTTC.

V gene TRBV7-2 combines with J gene TRBJ1-3; maybe TRBD1 (5 bases). V lost 1 base and J lost 0, with 13 bases in between. This CDR3 comprises 17 residues. Germline V gene sequence: CDR1 SGHTA, CDR2 FQGNSA. Here the CDR3 DNA reads TGTGCCAGCAGCTTAGGGGGAGGGGACCGCTCTGGAAACACCATATATTTT. This encodes CASSLGGGDRSGNTIYF.

The genes are TRBV5-1 and TRBJ2-3; D call uncertain. Germline CDR1 is SGHRS and CDR2 is YFSETQ. The germline V and J ends were trimmed by 4 bases and 1 base, with 13 bases remaining between them. This CDR3 is 15 amino acids long. CDR3 protein: CASSPIISGTDTQYF. The CDR3 DNA reads as TGCGCCAGCAGCCCGATAATTTCCGGCACAGATACGCAGTATTTT.

About this clonotype itself: A much bigger clone sits one base away, suggesting this may be a read error. The chain combines TRBV29-1 with TRBJ2-4; D uncertain. The end of the DNA fits TRBJ2-5 better, so the J call may be wrong. CDR1 SQVTM and CDR2 ANQGSEA come from the germline V gene. The CDR3 is made up of 13 amino acids. The CDR3 reads CSVLPTEGETQYF. In DNA, the CDR3 is TGCAGCGTTCTCCCCACGGAAGGAGAGACCCAGTACTTC.

This chain connects TRBV12-3 or TRBV12-4 to TRBJ2-4; 7 bases line up with TRBD1. There are 16 residues in the CDR3. V lost 1 base, J lost 6 bases, and 9 bases stayed unmatched. This CDR3 reads CASSLGSTTGLNIQYF. For the CDR3, the DNA is TGTGCCAGCAGTTTAGGATCTACGACAGGGTTAAACATTCAGTACTTC.

This clonotype occurred a few times. The CDR3 loop is CSVLTGNTEAFF. CDR3 DNA: TGCAGCGTCTTGACAGGGAACACTGAAGCTTTCTTT. J is TRBJ1-1 and V is TRBV29-1, with D maybe TRBD1 (6 bases). V was pared by 6 bases and J by 1 base, with 9 bases between. CDR1 is SQVTM, CDR2 ANQGSEA, per germline. The CDR3 runs to 12 residues. The complete variable domain, with remaining parts taken from reference TRBV29-1 and TRBJ1-1, reads SAVISQKPSRDICQRGTSLTIQCQVDSQVTMMFWYRQQPGQSLTLIATANQGSEATYESGFVIDKFPISRPNLTFSTLTVSNMSPEDSSIYLCSVLTGNTEAFFGQGTRLTVV.